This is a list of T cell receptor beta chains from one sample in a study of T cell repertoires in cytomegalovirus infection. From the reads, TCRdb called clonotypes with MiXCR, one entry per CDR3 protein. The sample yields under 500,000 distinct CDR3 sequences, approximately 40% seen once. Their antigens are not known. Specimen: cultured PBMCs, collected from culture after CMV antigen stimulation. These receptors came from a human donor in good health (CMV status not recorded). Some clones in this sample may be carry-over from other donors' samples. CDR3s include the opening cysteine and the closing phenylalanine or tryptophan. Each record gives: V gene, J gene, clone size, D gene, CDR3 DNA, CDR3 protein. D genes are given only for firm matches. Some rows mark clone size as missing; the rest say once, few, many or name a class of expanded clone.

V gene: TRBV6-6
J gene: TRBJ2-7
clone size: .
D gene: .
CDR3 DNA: TGTGCCAGCGGGAGACCTTACGAGCAGTACTTC
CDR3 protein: CASGRPYEQYF

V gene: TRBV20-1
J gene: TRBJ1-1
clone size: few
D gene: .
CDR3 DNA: TGCAGTGCTAGGACCCCCCCCATGAACACTGAAGCTTTCTTT
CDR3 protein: CSARTPPMNTEAFF

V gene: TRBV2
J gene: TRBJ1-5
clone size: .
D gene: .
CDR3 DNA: TGTGCCAGCAGTGAAGGGCAGATCGATCAGCCCCAGCATTTT
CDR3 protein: CASSEGQIDQPQHF

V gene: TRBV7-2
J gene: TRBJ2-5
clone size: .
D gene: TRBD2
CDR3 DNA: TGTGCCAGCACCGGTAGAGGGGCGGGAGTGTGGGAGACCCAGTACTTC
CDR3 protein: CASTGRGAGVWETQYF

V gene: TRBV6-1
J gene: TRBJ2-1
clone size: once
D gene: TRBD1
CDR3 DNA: TGTGCCAGCTATCCCTTGGGGACAGGGGTCACCTACAATGAGCAGTTCTTC
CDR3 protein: CASYPLGTGVTYNEQFF

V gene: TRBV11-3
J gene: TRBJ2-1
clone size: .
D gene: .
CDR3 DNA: TGTGCCAGCAGCCAACCCTTCAAACGGTCCTACAATGAGCAGTTCTTC
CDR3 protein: CASSQPFKRSYNEQFF

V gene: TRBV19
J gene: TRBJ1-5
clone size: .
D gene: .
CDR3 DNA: TGTGCCAGTAGTATAGGAGAGCGGGGGCCCCAGCGTTTT
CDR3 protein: CASSIGERGPQRF

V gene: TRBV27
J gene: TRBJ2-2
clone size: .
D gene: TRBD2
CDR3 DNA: TGTGCCAGCAGTTTATTAGCGGGAGCGGGGGGGGAGCTGTTTTTT
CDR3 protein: CASSLLAGAGGELFF

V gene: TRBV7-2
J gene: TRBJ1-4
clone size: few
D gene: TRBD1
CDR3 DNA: TGTGCCAGCAGCTGGGACAGGGGGGATGAAAAACTGTTTTTT
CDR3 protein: CASSWDRGDEKLFF

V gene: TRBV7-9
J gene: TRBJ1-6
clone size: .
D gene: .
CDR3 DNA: TGTGCCAGCAGCGCCCCTGGGGGGGGATCACCCCTCCACTTT
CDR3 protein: CASSAPGGGSPLHF

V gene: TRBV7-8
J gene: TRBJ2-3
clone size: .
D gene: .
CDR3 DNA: TGTGCCAGCAGCTTAGCACCGGGCCCTCAAAAATTT
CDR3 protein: CASSLAPGPQKF

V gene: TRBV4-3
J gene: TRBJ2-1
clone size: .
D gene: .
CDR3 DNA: TGCGCCAGCAGCCAAGAGATACCTTCCAATGAGCAGTTCTTC
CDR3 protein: CASSQEIPSNEQFF

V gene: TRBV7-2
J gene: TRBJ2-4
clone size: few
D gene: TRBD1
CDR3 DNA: TGTGCCAGCAGCTCCCGAGACAGGGTACTGAACATTCAGTACTTC
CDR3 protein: CASSSRDRVLNIQYF

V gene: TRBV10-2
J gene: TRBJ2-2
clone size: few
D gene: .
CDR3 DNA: TGCGCCAGCCTCGTTTCCGGGGAGCTGTTTTTT
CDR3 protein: CASLVSGELFF

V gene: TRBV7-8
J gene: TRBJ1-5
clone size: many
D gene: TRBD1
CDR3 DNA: TGTGCCAGCAGCTTACGAACAGGGGATGTTAGTCAGCCCCAGCATTTT
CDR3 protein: CASSLRTGDVSQPQHF

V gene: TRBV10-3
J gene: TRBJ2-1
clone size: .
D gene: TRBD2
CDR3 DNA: TGTGCCACCGCTAGCGGGTCCTACAATGAGCAGTTCTTC
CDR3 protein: CATASGSYNEQFF

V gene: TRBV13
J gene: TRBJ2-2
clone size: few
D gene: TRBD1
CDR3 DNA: TGTGCCAGCACTTACAGGGGTTCCGGGGAGCTGTTTTTT
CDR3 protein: CASTYRGSGELFF

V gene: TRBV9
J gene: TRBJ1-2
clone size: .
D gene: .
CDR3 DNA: TGTGCCAGCAGCGTAGCGACACAACCTTATCGCTACACCTTC
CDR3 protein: CASSVATQPYRYTF

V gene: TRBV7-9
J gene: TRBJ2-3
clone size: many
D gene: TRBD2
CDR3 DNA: TGTGCCAGCAGCCGTAGCTACGGGGGGTCGCCAGATACGCAGTATTTT
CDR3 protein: CASSRSYGGSPDTQYF

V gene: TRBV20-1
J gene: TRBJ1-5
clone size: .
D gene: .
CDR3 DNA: TGCAGTGCTCAGGTGTCCGATCAGCCCCAGCATTTT
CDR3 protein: CSAQVSDQPQHF

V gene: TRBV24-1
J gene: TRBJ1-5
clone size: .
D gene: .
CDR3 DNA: TGTGCCACCAGTGAACCGGGGGGCAGGGGTCACCAGCCCCAGCATTTT
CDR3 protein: CATSEPGGRGHQPQHF

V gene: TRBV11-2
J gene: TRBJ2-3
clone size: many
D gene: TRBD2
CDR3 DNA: TGTGCCAGCAGCTCCGGGCGCGGGGGGGACACAGATACGCAGTATTTT
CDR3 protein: CASSSGRGGDTDTQYF

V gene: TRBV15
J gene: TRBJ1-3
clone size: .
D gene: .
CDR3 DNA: TGTGCCACCAGCCCCCCGGCAGGGAATGGAAACACCATATATTTT
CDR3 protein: CATSPPAGNGNTIYF

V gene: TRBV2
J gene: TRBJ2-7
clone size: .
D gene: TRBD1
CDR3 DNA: TGTGCCAGCCACGGACAGGCAGCCTACGAGCAGTACTTC
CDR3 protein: CASHGQAAYEQYF

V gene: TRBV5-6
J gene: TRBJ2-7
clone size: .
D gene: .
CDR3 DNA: TGTGCCAGCAGCTTGTACGGCCAATACTACGAGCAGTACTTC
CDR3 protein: CASSLYGQYYEQYF

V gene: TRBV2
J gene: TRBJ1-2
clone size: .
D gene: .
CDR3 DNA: TGTGCCAGCAGTGAAGCGGGCACAGGAGAGGGCTACACCTTC
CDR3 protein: CASSEAGTGEGYTF

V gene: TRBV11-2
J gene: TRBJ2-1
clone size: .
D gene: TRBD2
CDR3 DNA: TGTGCCAGCAGCTGGACTAGCGGGAGGGGGATTGAGCAGTTCTTC
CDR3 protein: CASSWTSGRGIEQFF

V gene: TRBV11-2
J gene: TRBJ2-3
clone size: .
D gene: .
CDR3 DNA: TGTGCCAGCAGCCCATGGACCACACGGGGCGATACGCAGTATTTT
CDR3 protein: CASSPWTTRGDTQYF

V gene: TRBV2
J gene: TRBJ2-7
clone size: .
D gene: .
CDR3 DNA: TGTGCCAGCAGCGAAGACCCGGTGGGTGGCCCAGCCTACGAGCAGTACTTC
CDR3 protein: CASSEDPVGGPAYEQYF

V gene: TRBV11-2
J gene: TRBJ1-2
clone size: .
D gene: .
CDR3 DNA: TGTGCCAGCAGCCGAGGGCCGGACCCTGGCTACACCTTC
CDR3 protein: CASSRGPDPGYTF

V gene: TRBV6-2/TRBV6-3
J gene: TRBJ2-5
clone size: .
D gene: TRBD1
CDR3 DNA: TGTGCCAGCAGTTACTCGACCGACAGGGGGGATAGAGAGACCCAGTACTTC
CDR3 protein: CASSYSTDRGDRETQYF

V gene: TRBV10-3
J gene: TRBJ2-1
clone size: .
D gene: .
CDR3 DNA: TGTGCCATCAGTGAGTCGGGTCTAGGGACATACAATGAGCAGTTCTTC
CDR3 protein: CAISESGLGTYNEQFF

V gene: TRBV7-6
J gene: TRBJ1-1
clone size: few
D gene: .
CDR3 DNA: TGTGCCAGCAGCTTAGCCATGGACAAGGCCTACGGTGAAGCTTTCTTT
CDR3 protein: CASSLAMDKAYGEAFF

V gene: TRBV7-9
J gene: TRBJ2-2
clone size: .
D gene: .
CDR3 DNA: TGTGCCAGAGGAGGATCCACCGGGGAGCTGTTTTTT
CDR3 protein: CARGGSTGELFF

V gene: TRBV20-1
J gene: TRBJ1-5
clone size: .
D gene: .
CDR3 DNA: TGCAGTGTCCCGAAGAAGGCTGGACAGCGGAATCAGCCCCAGCATTTT
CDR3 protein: CSVPKKAGQRNQPQHF

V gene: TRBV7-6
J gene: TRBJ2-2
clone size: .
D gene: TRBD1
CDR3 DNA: TGTGCCAGCAGCCCACCGGGACAGGGAGACACCGGGGAGCTGTTTTTT
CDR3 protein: CASSPPGQGDTGELFF

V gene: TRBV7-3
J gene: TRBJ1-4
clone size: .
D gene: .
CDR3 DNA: TGTGCCAGCAGCCGTGGGGGTTTCAGGACTAATGAAAAACTGTTTTTT
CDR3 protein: CASSRGGFRTNEKLFF

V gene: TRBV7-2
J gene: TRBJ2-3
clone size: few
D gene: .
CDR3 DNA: TGTGCCAGCAGTCACGATCGGGGAGTCGTCTTCACAGATACGCAGTATTTT
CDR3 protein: CASSHDRGVVFTDTQYF

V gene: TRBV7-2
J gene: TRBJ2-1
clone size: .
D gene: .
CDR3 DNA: TGTGCCAGCAGCTTATCCCGGACTAACAATGAGCAGTTCTTC
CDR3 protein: CASSLSRTNNEQFF

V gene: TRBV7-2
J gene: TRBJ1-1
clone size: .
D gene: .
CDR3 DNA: TGTGCCAGCAGCTTAGTATGGCAGGGGAACACTGAAGCTTTCTTT
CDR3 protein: CASSLVWQGNTEAFF

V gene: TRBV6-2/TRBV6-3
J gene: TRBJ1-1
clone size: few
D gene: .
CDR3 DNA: TGTGCCAGCGCCCTTAGGGTTAGGGTCGAAGCTTTCTTT
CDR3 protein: CASALRVRVEAFF

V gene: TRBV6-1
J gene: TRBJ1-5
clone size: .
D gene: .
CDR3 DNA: TGTGCCAGCAGTGAGTTGGGGGGACCCCTCAATCAGCCCCAGCATTTT
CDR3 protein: CASSELGGPLNQPQHF